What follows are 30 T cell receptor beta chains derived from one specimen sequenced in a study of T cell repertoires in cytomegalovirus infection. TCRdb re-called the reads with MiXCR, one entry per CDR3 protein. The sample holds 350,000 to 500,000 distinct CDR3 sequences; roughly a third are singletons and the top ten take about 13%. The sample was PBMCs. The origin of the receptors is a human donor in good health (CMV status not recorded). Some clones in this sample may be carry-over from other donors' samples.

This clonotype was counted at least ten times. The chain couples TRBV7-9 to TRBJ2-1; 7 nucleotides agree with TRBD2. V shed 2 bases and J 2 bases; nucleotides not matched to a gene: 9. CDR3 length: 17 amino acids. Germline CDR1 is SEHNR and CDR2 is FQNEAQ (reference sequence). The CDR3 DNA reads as TGTGCCAGCAGCTTACCTATAAGACTAGCCCCCTACAATGAGCAGTTCTTC. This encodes CASSLPIRLAPYNEQFF.

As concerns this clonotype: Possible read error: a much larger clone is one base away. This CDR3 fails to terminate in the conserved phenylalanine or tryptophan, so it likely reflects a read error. The CDR3 sequence is CASSSDPGSPLHL. The CDR3 nucleotides are TGTGCCAGCAGCTCCGATCCCGGTTCACCCCTCCACCTT. The J gene is TRBJ1-6, the V gene TRBV7-2; D not resolved. The CDR3 consists of 13 residues. Trimming cost V 4 bases and J 9 bases, with 10 bases left between them. Germline CDR1 and CDR2: SGHTA and FQGNSA.

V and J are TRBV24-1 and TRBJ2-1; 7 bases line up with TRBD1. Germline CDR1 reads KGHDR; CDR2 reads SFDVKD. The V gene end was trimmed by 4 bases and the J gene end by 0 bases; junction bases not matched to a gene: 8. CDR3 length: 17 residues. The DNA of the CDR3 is TGTGCCACCAGTGAGCCGAAACAGGGGAGCTCCTACAATGAGCAGTTCTTC. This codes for CATSEPKQGSSYNEQFF.

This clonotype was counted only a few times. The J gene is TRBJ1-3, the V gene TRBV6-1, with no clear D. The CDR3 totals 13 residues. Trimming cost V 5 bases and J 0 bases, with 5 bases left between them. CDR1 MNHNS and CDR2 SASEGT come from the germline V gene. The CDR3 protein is CASSSISGNTIYF. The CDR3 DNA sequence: TGTGCCAGCAGTTCGATCTCTGGAAACACCATATATTTT.

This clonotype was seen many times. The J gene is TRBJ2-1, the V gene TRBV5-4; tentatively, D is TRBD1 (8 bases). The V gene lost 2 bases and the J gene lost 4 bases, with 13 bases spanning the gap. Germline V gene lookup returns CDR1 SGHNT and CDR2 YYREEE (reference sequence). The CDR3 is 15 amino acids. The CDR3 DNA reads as TGTGCCAGCAGCTTACAGGGGGGGGGATACAATGAGCAGTTCTTC. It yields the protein CASSLQGGGYNEQFF.

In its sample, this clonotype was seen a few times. The CDR3 DNA reads as TGTGCCAGCAGGCCAGACAGACCCCTACACGAGCAGTACTTC. Its protein is CASRPDRPLHEQYF. This rearrangement joins TRBV28 to TRBJ2-7, with D possibly being TRBD1 (5 bases). Germline CDR1 is MDHEN and CDR2 is SYDVKM. V shed 6 bases and J shed 5 bases, with 17 bases lying between them. The CDR3 loop spans 14 amino acids.

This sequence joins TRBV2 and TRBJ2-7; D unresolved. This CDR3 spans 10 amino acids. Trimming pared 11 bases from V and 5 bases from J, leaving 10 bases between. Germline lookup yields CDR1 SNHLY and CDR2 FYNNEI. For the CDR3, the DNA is TGTGCCTCGCTCGGAAACGAGCAGTACTTC. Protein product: CASLGNEQYF.

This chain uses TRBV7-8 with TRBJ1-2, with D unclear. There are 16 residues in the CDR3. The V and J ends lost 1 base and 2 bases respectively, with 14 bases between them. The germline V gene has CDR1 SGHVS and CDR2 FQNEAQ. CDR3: CASSLDEGAGNYGYTF. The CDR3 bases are TGTGCCAGCAGCTTAGATGAGGGCGCGGGCAACTATGGCTACACCTTC.

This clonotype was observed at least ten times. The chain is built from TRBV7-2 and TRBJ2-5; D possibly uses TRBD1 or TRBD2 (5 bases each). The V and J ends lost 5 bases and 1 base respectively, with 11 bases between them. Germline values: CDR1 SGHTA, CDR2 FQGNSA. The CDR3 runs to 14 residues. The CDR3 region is CASSRDGSQETQYF. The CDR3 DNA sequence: TGTGCCAGCAGCCGGGACGGTTCCCAAGAGACCCAGTACTTC.

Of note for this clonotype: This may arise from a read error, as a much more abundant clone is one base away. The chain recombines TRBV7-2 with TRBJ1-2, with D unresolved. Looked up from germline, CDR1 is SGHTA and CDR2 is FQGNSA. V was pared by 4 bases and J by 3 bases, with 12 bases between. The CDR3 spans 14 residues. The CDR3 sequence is CASSSFITDYGYTF. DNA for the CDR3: TGTGCCAGCAGCTCCTTTATAACAGACTATGGCTACACCTTC.

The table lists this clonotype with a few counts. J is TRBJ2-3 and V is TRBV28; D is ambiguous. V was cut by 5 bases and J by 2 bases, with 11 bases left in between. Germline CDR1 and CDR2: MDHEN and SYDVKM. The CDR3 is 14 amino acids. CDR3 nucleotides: TGTGCCAGCAGTCACGCGTGGTTCACAGATACGCAGTATTTT. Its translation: CASSHAWFTDTQYF.

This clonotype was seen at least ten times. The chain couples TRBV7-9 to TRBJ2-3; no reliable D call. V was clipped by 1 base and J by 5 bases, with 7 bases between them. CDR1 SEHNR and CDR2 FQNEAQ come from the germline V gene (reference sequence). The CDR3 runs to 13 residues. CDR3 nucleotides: TGTGCCAGCAGCTTAGATTGGAGAGATACGCAGTATTTT. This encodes CASSLDWRDTQYF. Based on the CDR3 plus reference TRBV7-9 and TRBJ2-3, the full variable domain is DTGVSQNPRHKITKRGQNVTFRCDPISEHNRLYWYRQTLGQGPEFLTYFQNEAQLEKSRLLSDRFSAERPKGSFSTLEIQRTEQGDSAMYLCASSLDWRDTQYFGPGTRLTVL.

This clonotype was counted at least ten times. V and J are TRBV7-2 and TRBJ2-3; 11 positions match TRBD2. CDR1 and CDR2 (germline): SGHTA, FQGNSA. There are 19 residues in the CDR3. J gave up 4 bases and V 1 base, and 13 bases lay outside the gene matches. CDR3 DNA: TGTGCCAGCAGCTTAGTTCGGGCTAGCGGGGGGAACCCCCCAGATACGCAGTATTTT. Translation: CASSLVRASGGNPPDTQYF. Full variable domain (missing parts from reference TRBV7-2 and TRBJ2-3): GAGVSQSPSNKVTEKGKDVELRCDPISGHTALYWYRQSLGQGLEFLIYFQGNSAPDKSGLPSDRFSAERTGGSVSTLTIQRTQQEDSAVYLCASSLVRASGGNPPDTQYFGPGTRLTVL.

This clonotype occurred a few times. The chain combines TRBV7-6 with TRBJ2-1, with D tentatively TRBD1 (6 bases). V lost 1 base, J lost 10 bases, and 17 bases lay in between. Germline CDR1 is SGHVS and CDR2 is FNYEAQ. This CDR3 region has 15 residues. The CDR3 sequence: CASSLGGGGGGEQFF. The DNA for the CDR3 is TGTGCCAGCAGCTTAGGCGGTGGGGGCGGCGGGGAGCAGTTCTTC. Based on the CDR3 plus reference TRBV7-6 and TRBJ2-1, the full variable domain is GAGVSQSPRYKVTKRGQDVALRCDPISGHVSLYWYRQALGQGPEFLTYFNYEAQQDKSGLPNDRFSAERPEGSISTLTIQRTEQRDSAMYRCASSLGGGGGGEQFFGPGTRLTVL.

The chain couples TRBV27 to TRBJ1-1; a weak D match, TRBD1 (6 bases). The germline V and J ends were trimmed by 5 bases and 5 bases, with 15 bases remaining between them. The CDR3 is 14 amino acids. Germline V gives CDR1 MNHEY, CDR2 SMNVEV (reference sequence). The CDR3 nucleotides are TGTGCCAGCAGTCCCTCGGGGGCGCGGACTGAAGCTTTCTTT. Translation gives CASSPSGARTEAFF.

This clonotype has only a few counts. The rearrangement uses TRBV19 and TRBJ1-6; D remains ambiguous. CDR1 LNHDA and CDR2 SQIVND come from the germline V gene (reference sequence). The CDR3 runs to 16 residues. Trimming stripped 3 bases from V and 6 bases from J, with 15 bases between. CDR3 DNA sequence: TGTGCCAGTAGTATGGGTGGATCTCGGCGTAATTCACCCCTCCACTTT. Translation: CASSMGGSRRNSPLHF.

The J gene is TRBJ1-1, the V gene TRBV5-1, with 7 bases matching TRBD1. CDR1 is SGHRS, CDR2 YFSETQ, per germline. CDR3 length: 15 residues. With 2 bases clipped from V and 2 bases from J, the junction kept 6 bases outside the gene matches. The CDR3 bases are TGCGCCAGCAGCTTAGACAGGGCCCCAAACACTGAAGCTTTCTTT. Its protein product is CASSLDRAPNTEAFF.

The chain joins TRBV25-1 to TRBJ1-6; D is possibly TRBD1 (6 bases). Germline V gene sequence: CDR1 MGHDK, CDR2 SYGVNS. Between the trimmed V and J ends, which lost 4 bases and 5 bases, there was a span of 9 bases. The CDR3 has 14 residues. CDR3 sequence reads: CASSAAGDNSPLHF. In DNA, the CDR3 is TGTGCCAGCAGTGCGGCAGGGGATAATTCACCCCTCCACTTT.

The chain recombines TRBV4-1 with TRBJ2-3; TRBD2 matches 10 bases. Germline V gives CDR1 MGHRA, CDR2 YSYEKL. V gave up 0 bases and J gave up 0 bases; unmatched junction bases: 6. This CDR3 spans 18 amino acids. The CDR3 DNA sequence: TGCGCCAGCAGCCAAGAGGCTAGCGGGGGATATAGCACAGATACGCAGTATTTT. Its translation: CASSQEASGGYSTDTQYF.

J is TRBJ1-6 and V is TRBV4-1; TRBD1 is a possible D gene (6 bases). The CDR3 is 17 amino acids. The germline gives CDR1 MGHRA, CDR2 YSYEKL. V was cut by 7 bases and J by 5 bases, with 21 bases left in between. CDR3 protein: CASIQYRASWDNSPLHF. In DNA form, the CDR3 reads TGCGCCAGCATCCAGTACAGGGCCAGCTGGGATAATTCACCCCTCCACTTT.

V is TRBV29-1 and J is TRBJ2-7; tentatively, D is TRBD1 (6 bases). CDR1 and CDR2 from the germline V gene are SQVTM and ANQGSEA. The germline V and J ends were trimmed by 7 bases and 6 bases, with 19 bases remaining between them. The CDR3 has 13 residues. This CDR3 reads CSAGDGGRGEQYF. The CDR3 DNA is TGCAGCGCAGGGGACGGAGGTCGGGGCGAGCAGTACTTC.

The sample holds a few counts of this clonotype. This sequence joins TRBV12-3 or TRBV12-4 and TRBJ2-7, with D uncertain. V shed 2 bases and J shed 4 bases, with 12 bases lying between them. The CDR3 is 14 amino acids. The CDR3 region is CASSLMSEVYEQYF. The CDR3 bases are TGTGCCAGCAGTTTAATGAGCGAAGTATACGAGCAGTACTTC.

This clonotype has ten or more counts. The CDR3 nucleotides are TGCGCCAGCAGCCAACAGGGGACTGAAGCTTTCTTT. The encoded protein is CASSQQGTEAFF. The gene calls are TRBV4-1 and TRBJ1-1; possible D gene TRBD1, 6 bases. V shed 2 bases and J shed 5 bases, with 6 bases lying between them. Germline V gene lookup returns CDR1 MGHRA and CDR2 YSYEKL. CDR3 length: 12 amino acids.

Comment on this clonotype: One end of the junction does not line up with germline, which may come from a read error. The CDR3: CAISLILGVNQPQHF. The DNA for the CDR3 is TGTGCCATCAGTTTAATCTTGGGCGTTAATCAGCCCCAGCATTTT. This sequence joins TRBV28 and TRBJ1-5; D not resolved. This CDR3 has 15 amino acids. The germline gives CDR1 MDHEN, CDR2 SYDVKM.

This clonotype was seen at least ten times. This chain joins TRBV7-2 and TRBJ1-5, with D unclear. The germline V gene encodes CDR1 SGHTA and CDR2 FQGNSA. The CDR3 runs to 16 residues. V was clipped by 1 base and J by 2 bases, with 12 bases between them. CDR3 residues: CASSLGGAFGNQPQHF. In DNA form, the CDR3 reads TGTGCCAGCAGCTTAGGTGGCGCCTTTGGCAATCAGCCCCAGCATTTT.

CDR3 bases: TGTGCCAGCAGCTTAGATGTAGGCGGTTCCTACGAGCAGTACTTC. It is translated as CASSLDVGGSYEQYF. The chain combines TRBV11-2 with TRBJ2-7; D remains ambiguous. The germline CDR1 and CDR2 sequences are SGHAT and FQNNGV. The CDR3 runs to 15 residues. The V end lost 0 bases, the J end lost 1 base, and 10 bases lay between the germline ends.

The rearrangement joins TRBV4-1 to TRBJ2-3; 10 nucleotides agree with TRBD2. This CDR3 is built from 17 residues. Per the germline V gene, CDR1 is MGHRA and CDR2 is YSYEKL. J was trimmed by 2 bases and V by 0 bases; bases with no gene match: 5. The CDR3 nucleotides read TGCGCCAGCAGCCAAGAGGTAGCGGGGGGATACACAGATACGCAGTATTTT. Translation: CASSQEVAGGYTDTQYF.

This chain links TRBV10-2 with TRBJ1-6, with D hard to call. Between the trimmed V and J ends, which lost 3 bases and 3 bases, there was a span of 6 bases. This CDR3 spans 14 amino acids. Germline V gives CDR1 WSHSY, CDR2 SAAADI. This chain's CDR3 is CASSDRFYNSPLHF. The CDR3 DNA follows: TGCGCCAGCAGTGACAGGTTCTATAATTCACCCCTCCACTTT.

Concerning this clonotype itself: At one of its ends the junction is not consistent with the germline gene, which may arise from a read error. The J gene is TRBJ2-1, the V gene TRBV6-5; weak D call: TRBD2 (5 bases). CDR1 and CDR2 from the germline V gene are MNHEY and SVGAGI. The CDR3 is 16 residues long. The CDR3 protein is CASSYSGPRVINEHFF. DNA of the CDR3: TGTGCCAGCAGTTACTCAGGGCCGCGGGTTATTAATGAGCATTTCTTC.

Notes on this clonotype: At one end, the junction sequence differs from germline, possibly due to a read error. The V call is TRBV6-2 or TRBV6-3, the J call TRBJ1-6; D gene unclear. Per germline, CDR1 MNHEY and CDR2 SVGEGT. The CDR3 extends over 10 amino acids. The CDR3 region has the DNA TGTGCCAGCAGAGGTGAAACCCTCCCCTTT. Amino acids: CASRGETLPF.